Below are 10 T cell receptor beta chains sequenced from a single sample in a study of CD8+CD57+ T cells in acquired aplastic anemia. The use of genomic DNA as template underpinned the TCR beta VDJ and CDR3 profiling. TCRdb reprocessed the reads with MiXCR, giving one entry per CDR3 protein. The sample lists hundreds of thousands of distinct CDR3 sequences; approximately 79% were seen once. Patients included in sequencing had previously demonstrated CD8+CD57+ cell expansion by flow cytometry. The specimen was sorted CD4+, CD8+, or CD8+CD57+ T cells (not recorded which) from PBMCs. These receptors all stem from a human donor with aplastic anemia.

This sequence joins TRBV7-3 and TRBJ1-2; D gene uncertain. Germline values: CDR1 SGHTA, CDR2 FQGTGA. This CDR3 has 15 residues. The V gene lost 0 bases and the J gene lost 12 bases, with 20 bases spanning the gap. Here the CDR3 DNA reads TGTGCCAGCAGCTTAACGAAGCCGGGGTACTACAGTGACACCTTC. It codes for CASSLTKPGYYSDTF.

Worth noting for this clonotype: Since no conserved phenylalanine or tryptophan closes the CDR3, a read error is the likely cause. Because the CDR3's place on the DNA is in doubt, the DNA is left out and the CDR3 is given as listed by TCRdb. The V gene is TRBV2, the J gene TRBJ1-4. Germline CDR1 SNHLY, CDR2 FYNNEI. The CDR3 sequence runs 14 residues, both termini included. The CDR3 sequence: CASSEQQHNEKLFC.

V and J are TRBV7-8 and TRBJ2-3; D ambiguous. Germline V lookup: CDR1 SGHVS, CDR2 FQNEAQ. The CDR3 loop spans 12 amino acids. The V end was cut by 2 bases, the J end by 6 bases, with 6 bases between. In nucleotides, the CDR3 is TGTGCCAGCAGCTTAACGGTGGATACGCAGTATTTT. This translates into CASSLTVDTQYF.

With respect to this clonotype: One end of the junction does not line up with germline, which may come from a read error. This sequence joins TRBV7-8 and TRBJ1-2; perhaps TRBD1 as D (5 bases). Germline V gives CDR1 SGHVS, CDR2 FQNEAQ. This CDR3 has 15 amino acids. CDR3 coding DNA: TGTGCCAGCAGCTTAGACGGGGACCCGCCGGATGGCAACACCTTC. Its protein product is CASSLDGDPPDGNTF.

As concerns this clonotype: Being one base from a much bigger clone, this may be a read error. The DNA is left out, because the CDR3 cannot be placed on it with certainty; the CDR3 is given as TCRdb lists it. The chain carries TRBV7-2 and TRBJ1-6. From its first to its last residue, the CDR3 has 14 amino acids. CDR1 SGHTA and CDR2 FQGNSA come from the germline V gene. The CDR3 reads CASSADSGSPLHFF.

V gene TRBV7-8 combines with J gene TRBJ1-6; the D is unclear. Germline CDR1 is SGHVS and CDR2 is FQNEAQ. The CDR3 consists of 16 residues. The V end lost 0 bases, the J end lost 16 bases, and 22 bases lay between the germline ends. CDR3 residues: CASSLARGSDTQHLHF. The CDR3 nucleotides read TGTGCCAGCAGCTTAGCGAGAGGCTCCGATACGCAGCATCTCCACTTT. Using reference TRBV7-8 and TRBJ1-6 for the parts outside the CDR3, the full variable domain is GAGVSQSPRYKVAKRGQDVALRCDPISGHVSLFWYQQALGQGPEFLTYFQNEAQLDKSGLPSDRFFAERPEGSVSTLKIQRTQQEDSAVYLCASSLARGSDTQHLHFGNGTRLTVT.

With regard to this clonotype: Because it lacks the conserved phenylalanine or tryptophan at the end, this CDR3 is likely a read error. The limits of the CDR3 on the DNA are not certain, so only TCRdb's listed CDR3 is given. V is TRBV2 and J is TRBJ2-5; the table gives TRBD1 as D, unverified against the DNA. The CDR3 numbers 15 amino acids, ends counted. From germline, CDR1 is SNHLY and CDR2 FYNNEI. CDR3 sequence reads: CASGDGGTDTQYYCL.

J is TRBJ1-1 and V is TRBV25-1; the match to TRBD1 covers 10 bases. The CDR3 has 18 residues. CDR1 and CDR2 from the germline V gene are MGHDK and SYGVNS. With V trimmed by 5 bases and J by 2 bases, 14 bases remained unmatched. The CDR3 spells CASSPKPGQGLRNTEAFF. CDR3 sequence (DNA): TGTGCCAGCAGTCCTAAACCGGGACAGGGGCTTCGTAACACTGAAGCTTTCTTT.

About this clonotype itself: One junction end does not reproduce the germline sequence, and a read error may be involved. The J gene is TRBJ2-3, the V gene TRBV7-2; 8 bases match TRBD2. The CDR3 extends over 14 amino acids. Germline loops: CDR1 SGHTA, CDR2 FQGNSA. CDR3 sequence: CASSLAGGPDSGYF. CDR3 coding DNA: TGTGCCAGCAGCTTGGCGGGAGGTCCCGATTCTGGCTACTTT.

The V gene is TRBV7-8, the J gene TRBJ2-3; 9 bases match TRBD2. CDR1 and CDR2 (germline): SGHVS, FQNEAQ. V lost 4 bases, J lost 15 bases, and 17 bases stayed unmatched. CDR3 size: 15 residues. In DNA form, the CDR3 reads TGTGCCAGCAGCTCAGCGGGAGGTCGCGATACGCAGCATTATTTT. As protein: CASSSAGGRDTQHYF. Based on the CDR3 plus reference TRBV7-8 and TRBJ2-3, the full variable domain is GAGVSQSPRYKVAKRGQDVALRCDPISGHVSLFWYQQALGQGPEFLTYFQNEAQLDKSGLPSDRFFAERPEGSVSTLKIQRTQQEDSAVYLCASSSAGGRDTQHYFGPGTRLTVL.